This T cell receptor (beta chain) was profiled in a study of cytomegalovirus exposure and HLA in healthy donors. The study, taken as a whole, reports: The number of N-insertions in an Asian-associated ancestry cluster was reportedly below the roughly 660-donor mean in a later analysis. The study flagged some 170 TCR beta chains as cytomegalovirus-associated. Evidence from a later analysis indicated that most CMV-associated TCR beta chains looked HLA-restricted.

Although they were nominally healthy when sampled, donors likely had unrecorded immune exposures. Both 60 Vbeta primers and 13 Jbeta primers went into the PCR. Sequencing was performed with immunoSEQ multiplex PCR; in TCRdb, only in-frame clones are kept and a portion is missing. The data show over 200,000 clones, with 85% to 90% seen just once and 1.3% held by the top ten. As concerns this clone: Its antigen remains unidentified.

Sequencing used PBMCs. The sequence was obtained from a human donor in good health.

For the CDR3, the DNA is TGTGCCAGCAGCTTAGTGGGTTCGGCAGGCGTGAAAAAACTGTTTTTT. Amino acids: CASSLVGSAGVKKLFF. The J gene is TRBJ1-4, the V gene TRBV11-2, with no clear D. Looked up from germline, CDR1 is SGHAT and CDR2 is FQNNGV. The V gene lost 1 base and the J gene lost 9 bases, with 18 bases spanning the gap. This CDR3 is 16 amino acids long.